The clone carrying this T cell receptor (beta chain) was detected a few times. What it binds is unknown. The sample is drawn from a study of beta chain features in type 1 diabetes. All of the isolated RNA was reverse transcribed, so expressed TCRB transcripts were sequenced. Roughly 3.6 million reads per sample on average were obtained from naive, central memory and regulatory T cell samples. Sequencing was performed with immunoSEQ multiplex PCR; in TCRdb, only in-frame clones are kept and a portion is missing. Here the sample spans 200,000 to 300,000 clones, about 14% being singletons. Germline V CDR1 and CDR2: SGHVS, FQNEAQ. The CDR3 is made up of 13 amino acids. V trimming: 10 bases; J trimming: 3 bases; junction bases outside the gene matches: 8. Study-level findings and limits: Researchers reported that naive, central memory and Treg TCRB repertoires appeared more similar in patients than in healthy donors. Across all four CD4+ subsets, people with type 1 diabetes showed modestly shorter TCRB CDR3s. Type 1 diabetes patients had fewer VDJ junction insertions and more deletions.

Sequenced sample: naive CD4+ T cells from blood. J is TRBJ2-5 and V is TRBV7-8; 7 nucleotides match TRBD2. The receptor was isolated from a woman between 40 and 50 years old in good health. CDR3 in DNA: TGTGCCACCAGGACTAGACTTGAAGAGACCCAGTACTTC. Its translation: CATRTRLEETQYF.